What follows are 21 T cell receptor beta chains derived from one specimen sequenced in a study of CD8+CD57+ T cells in acquired aplastic anemia. Researchers used genomic DNA as the template to profile TCR beta VDJ and CDR3. TCRdb ran MiXCR on the reads and lists one entry per CDR3 protein. Among approximately 200,000 distinct CDR3 sequences listed, around 59% were seen once. The sample consisted of sorted CD4+, CD8+, or CD8+CD57+ T cells (not recorded which) from PBMCs. The receptors were gathered from a human donor in good health, serving as a control.

The rearrangement links TRBV7-2 to TRBJ1-2; 10 bases are a match to TRBD1. Germline loops: CDR1 SGHTA, CDR2 FQGNSA. The CDR3 has 16 residues. Germline trimming cut 1 base from V and 7 bases from J; bases unmatched to any gene: 9. The CDR3 DNA reads as TGTGCCAGCAGCTTAGAACACGTCGGGACAGGGGTTGGCTACACCTTC. Protein product: CASSLEHVGTGVGYTF.

The J gene is TRBJ2-5, the V gene TRBV5-1; TRBD1 matches at 9 bases. Germline values: CDR1 SGHRS, CDR2 YFSETQ. The junction had 0 bases not matched to a gene; V was cut back by 5 bases and J by 1 base. The CDR3 totals 13 residues. CDR3 DNA sequence: TGCGCCAGCAGGGGACAGGGCCAAGAGACCCAGTACTTC. Its translation: CASRGQGQETQYF.

The chain recombines TRBV2 with TRBJ2-1; D is ambiguous. Germline V gene data show CDR1 as SNHLY and CDR2 as FYNNEI. Trimming took off 7 bases at V and 4 bases at J, with 20 bases between the two ends. The CDR3 contains 16 residues. The CDR3 spells CASILGYVFVYNEQFF. CDR3 nucleotide sequence: TGTGCCAGCATACTGGGGTACGTTTTTGTTTACAATGAGCAGTTCTTC.

This clonotype has a count of ten or more. The CDR3 region is CSVTITQGNTIYF. For the CDR3, the DNA is TGCAGCGTTACCATTACCCAGGGAAACACCATATATTTT. This chain uses TRBV29-1 with TRBJ1-3; D uncertain. Trimming stripped 5 bases from V and 4 bases from J, with 12 bases between. Looked up from germline, CDR1 is SQVTM and CDR2 is ANQGSEA. The CDR3 length is 13 residues.

This clonotype was seen many times. CDR3 sequence: CAIRGSGGPYNEQFF. In DNA form, the CDR3 reads TGTGCCATCAGGGGGAGCGGGGGCCCCTACAATGAGCAGTTCTTC. The chain has TRBV10-3 and TRBJ2-1; TRBD2 matches 8 bases. Germline assignment: CDR1 ENHRY and CDR2 SYGVKD. The CDR3 extends over 15 amino acids. The ends lost 6 bases at V and 2 bases at J; junction bases unmatched: 6.

Ten or more counts support this clonotype. The V and J genes are TRBV19 and TRBJ1-1; D is undetermined. This CDR3 is 14 amino acids long. Germline-derived CDR1 and CDR2 are LNHDA and SQIVND (reference sequence). V shed 4 bases and J shed 8 bases, with 17 bases lying between them. The CDR3, as DNA: TGTGCCAGTAGTAAATCCGTGGGAGCTGAGGAAGCTTTCTTT. Protein: CASSKSVGAEEAFF. The whole variable domain, filled in from reference TRBV19 and TRBJ1-1, reads DGGITQSPKYLFRKEGQNVTLSCEQNLNHDAMYWYRQDPGQGLRLIYYSQIVNDFQKGDIAEGYSVSREKKESFPLTVTSAQKNPTAFYLCASSKSVGAEEAFFGQGTRLTVV.

This clonotype came up many times. The V call is TRBV20-1, the J call TRBJ2-7; D may be TRBD1 (6 bases). The germline V gene encodes CDR1 DFQATT and CDR2 SNEGSKA (reference sequence). This CDR3 is built from 13 residues. The V end lost 3 bases, the J end lost 5 bases, and 14 bases lay between the germline ends. The CDR3 DNA reads TGCAGTGCTAGTAGCCAGGGGCTCAACGAGCAGTACTTC. Protein sequence: CSASSQGLNEQYF.

This rearrangement joins TRBV7-9 to TRBJ2-7; TRBD2 aligns across 9 bases. Germline CDR1 and CDR2: SEHNR and FQNEAQ (reference sequence). The CDR3 length is 15 residues. Trimming cost V 5 bases and J 3 bases; bases outside gene matches: 8. The chain's CDR3 is CASSQATSGLYEQYF. Written as DNA, the CDR3 is TGTGCCAGCAGCCAAGCGACTAGCGGTCTCTACGAGCAGTACTTC.

This chain connects TRBV2 to TRBJ1-5; D remains unclear. Germline V lookup: CDR1 SNHLY, CDR2 FYNNEI. V was cut by 3 bases and J by 6 bases, with 9 bases left in between. This CDR3 is built from 13 residues. CDR3 region: CASSEGRSQPQHF. CDR3 coding DNA: TGTGCCAGCAGTGAGGGAAGGTCTCAGCCCCAGCATTTT.

The chain has TRBV4-2 and TRBJ2-7; D is ambiguous. V lost 1 base to trimming and J lost 6 bases, with 10 bases between them. Germline CDR1 and CDR2: LGHNA and YNFKEQ. The CDR3 runs 13 residues. The CDR3 nucleotides read TGTGCCAGCAGCCAAGGCTTCCTGTCCGAGCAGTACTTC. Its protein product is CASSQGFLSEQYF.

This clonotype was detected ten times or more. The V gene is TRBV6-2 or TRBV6-3, the J gene TRBJ2-7; the D gene could be TRBD1 or TRBD2 (5 bases each). The CDR3 totals 15 residues. The V and J ends lost 7 bases and 0 bases respectively, with 16 bases between them. From germline, CDR1 is MNHEY and CDR2 SVGEGT. The CDR3 sequence is CASTRGDRVSYEQYF. Here the CDR3 DNA reads TGTGCCAGCACCCGTGGGGACCGAGTCTCCTACGAGCAGTACTTC.

This clonotype was seen more than once but under ten times. The chain combines TRBV7-3 with TRBJ2-7; no firm D call. V lost 9 bases, J lost 4 bases, and 7 bases lay in between. Germline-derived CDR1 and CDR2 are SGHTA and FQGTGA. The CDR3 has 10 residues. The CDR3: CARPKYEQYF. Here the CDR3 DNA reads TGTGCCAGACCTAAATACGAGCAGTACTTC.

This clonotype was counted many times. The J gene is TRBJ1-4, the V gene TRBV4-2; TRBD1 might be the D (6 bases). Trimming left V 1 base short and J 0 bases short, with 15 bases between. The CDR3 totals 18 residues. In germline, CDR1 is LGHNA, CDR2 YNFKEQ. CDR3 nucleotide sequence: TGTGCCAGCAGCCAAGCGCCCCCGGGACATCCAACTAATGAAAAACTGTTTTTT. The encoded protein is CASSQAPPGHPTNEKLFF.

This clonotype was picked up one time. The chain recombines TRBV5-5 with TRBJ1-6; no clear D gene. The CDR3 consists of 12 residues. Germline V gene data show CDR1 as SGHKS and CDR2 as YYEKEE (reference sequence). V was pared by 3 bases and J by 7 bases, with 5 bases between. This CDR3 reads CASSSTNSPLHF. In DNA, the CDR3 is TGTGCCAGCAGCTCTACAAATTCACCCCTCCACTTT.

The rearrangement joins TRBV19 to TRBJ1-5; D remains ambiguous. The CDR3 sequence is 13 residues long. V lost 2 bases to trimming and J lost 7 bases, with 9 bases between them. Looked up from germline, CDR1 is LNHDA and CDR2 is SQIVND (reference sequence). CDR3 sequence: CASSINVGQPQHF. CDR3 bases: TGTGCCAGTAGTATAAACGTAGGCCAGCCCCAGCATTTT.

This clonotype was seen at least ten times. This chain connects TRBV7-2 to TRBJ2-1, with 13 bases fitting TRBD2. The CDR3 runs to 19 residues. Germline trimming cut 0 bases from V and 4 bases from J; bases unmatched to any gene: 9. CDR1 and CDR2 (germline): SGHTA, FQGNSA. CDR3 amino acids: CASSLAGLAGENYYNEQFF. The DNA of the CDR3 is TGTGCCAGCAGCTTAGCCGGACTAGCGGGGGAAAACTATTACAATGAGCAGTTCTTC.

This CDR3 reads CASSDGQGAYGYTF. The CDR3 DNA follows: TGTGCCAGCAGCGACGGACAGGGCGCTTATGGCTACACCTTC. The chain uses TRBV7-9 and TRBJ1-2, with 8 nucleotides matching TRBD1. This CDR3 is built from 14 residues. The trim removed 5 bases at V and 5 bases at J, leaving 7 bases unmatched. Germline values: CDR1 SEHNR, CDR2 FQNEAQ (reference sequence). Complete variable domain (other parts from reference TRBV7-9 and TRBJ1-2): DTGVSQNPRHKITKRGQNVTFRCDPISEHNRLYWYRQTLGQGPEFLTYFQNEAQLEKSRLLSDRFSAERPKGSFSTLEIQRTEQGDSAMYLCASSDGQGAYGYTFGSGTRLTVV.

This clonotype showed up many times. The V call is TRBV11-2, the J call TRBJ1-4; 8 positions agree with TRBD1. The CDR3 is 15 amino acids. J was trimmed by 5 bases and V by 2 bases; bases with no gene match: 4. CDR1 SGHAT and CDR2 FQNNGV come from the germline V gene. DNA of the CDR3: TGTGCCAGCAGCTTACGCAGGGGGCAGAATGAAAAACTGTTTTTT. The encoded protein is CASSLRRGQNEKLFF.

Many counts were recorded for this clonotype. The J gene is TRBJ1-1, the V gene TRBV6-5; tentatively, D is TRBD1 (5 bases). Germline V gene sequence: CDR1 MNHEY, CDR2 SVGAGI. The CDR3 extends over 15 amino acids. The V end was cut by 7 bases, the J end by 4 bases, with 19 bases between. The CDR3 sequence is CASTPQDSRRTEAFF. The DNA of the CDR3 is TGTGCCAGCACCCCACAGGACTCCCGACGCACTGAAGCTTTCTTT.

In this sample, this clonotype turned up once. The chain carries TRBV12-3 or TRBV12-4 and TRBJ1-4; no definite D call. Deletions cut 4 bases from V and 8 bases from J, with 8 bases between. The CDR3 has 12 amino acids. The CDR3 DNA sequence: TGTGCCAGCAGTTCCAGAGGAGAAAAACTGTTTTTT. This codes for CASSSRGEKLFF.

This clonotype was seen only a few times. V is TRBV20-1 and J is TRBJ2-7; D is possibly TRBD1 (6 bases). V gave up 1 base and J gave up 7 bases, with 14 bases separating them. The CDR3 is made up of 13 amino acids. Germline V gene lookup returns CDR1 DFQATT and CDR2 SNEGSKA (reference sequence). CDR3 coding DNA: TGCAGTGCTAGAGCGCGCAACAGGGCTGAGCAGTACTTC. Translating it yields CSARARNRAEQYF.